The 2 T cell receptor beta chains presented below share a single source sample, sequenced in a study of early T cells in non-severe SARS-CoV-2 infection. TCRdb ran MiXCR on the 5' RACE reads and lists one entry per CDR3 protein. Here the sample spans 75,000 to 80,000 distinct CDR3 sequences, roughly 10% being singletons. Sample: whole blood, taken at baseline. These receptors were obtained from an adult who was a healthcare worker with PCR-confirmed SARS-CoV-2 infection or an uninfected control (not recorded which).

There are a few counts of this clonotype. V is TRBV4-3 and J is TRBJ1-6; no clear D. The CDR3 is 13 residues long. Germline CDR1 LGHNA, CDR2 YSLEER. V was trimmed by 0 bases and J by 10 bases, leaving 7 bases between them. The CDR3 coding sequence is TGCGCCAGCAGCCAAGACAGAGGCTCACCCCTCCACTTT. Amino acids: CASSQDRGSPLHF.

This clonotype showed up just a few times. The chain carries TRBV6-2 or TRBV6-3 and TRBJ1-5; D is possibly TRBD1 (5 bases). This CDR3 contains 17 residues. Germline values: CDR1 MNHEY, CDR2 SVGEGT. Trimming removed 6 bases from V and 5 bases from J, with 23 bases in between. For the CDR3, the DNA is TGTGCCAGCAGCCCGACGCCCAGGGCGGTGGGCGATCAGCCCCAGCATTTT. Amino acid sequence: CASSPTPRAVGDQPQHF.